Given below is one TCR beta chain in context. What it binds is not known. Trimming took 7 bases from V and 4 from J, leaving 10 bases between them. This CDR3 spans 12 amino acids. Looked up from germline, CDR1 is MNHNS and CDR2 is SASEGT. Using immunoSEQ multiplex PCR, the repertoire was profiled, and TCRdb retains in-frame clones only, with some absent. The data contain about 2.5 million clones, around 90% of them singletons. The sample belongs to a study of shared clonotypes between healthy human individuals. Overall study context: Each donor's CD8 memory used one plate, CD8 naive two, each CD4 subset three. Broader study findings: Unshared clonotypes carried lower generation probabilities than those common to all four donors.

The chain has TRBV6-1 and TRBJ1-1, with a tentative D call TRBD1 (5 bases). The origin of this receptor is a young man in good health. Some clones in this sample may be carry-over from other donors' samples. The sequencing sample was made of naive CD4+ T cells from PBMCs. This sample's subset: CD45RA+ positively selected. The chain's CDR3 is CASKEGFTEAFF. DNA of the CDR3: TGTGCCAGCAAGGAGGGGTTCACTGAAGCTTTCTTT.